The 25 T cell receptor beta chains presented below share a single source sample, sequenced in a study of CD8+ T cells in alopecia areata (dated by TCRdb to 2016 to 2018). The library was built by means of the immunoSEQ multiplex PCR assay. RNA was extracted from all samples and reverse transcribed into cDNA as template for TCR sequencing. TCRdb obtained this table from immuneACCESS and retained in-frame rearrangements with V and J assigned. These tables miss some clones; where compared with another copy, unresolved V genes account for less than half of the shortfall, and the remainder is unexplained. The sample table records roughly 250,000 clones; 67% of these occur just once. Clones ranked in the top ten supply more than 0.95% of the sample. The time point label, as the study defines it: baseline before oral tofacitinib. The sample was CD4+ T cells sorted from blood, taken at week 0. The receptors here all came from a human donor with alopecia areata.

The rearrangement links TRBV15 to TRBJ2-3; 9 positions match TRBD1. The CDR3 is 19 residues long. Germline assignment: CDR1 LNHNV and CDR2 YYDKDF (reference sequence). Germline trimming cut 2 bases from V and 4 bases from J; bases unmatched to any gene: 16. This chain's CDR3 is CATSRTWTGARGVADTQYF. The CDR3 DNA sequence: TGTGCCACCAGCAGAACCTGGACAGGGGCGAGAGGGGTGGCAGATACGCAGTATTTT.

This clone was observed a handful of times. CDR3 in amino acids: CASSVGGRGNYGYTF. DNA for the CDR3: TGTGCCAGCAGCGTAGGCGGGAGAGGAAACTATGGCTACACCTTC. The V call is TRBV9, the J call TRBJ1-2; no reliable D call. V was shortened by 0 bases and J by 2 bases, with 11 bases between the two germline ends. This CDR3 is built from 15 residues. CDR1 SGDLS and CDR2 YYNGEE come from the germline V gene.

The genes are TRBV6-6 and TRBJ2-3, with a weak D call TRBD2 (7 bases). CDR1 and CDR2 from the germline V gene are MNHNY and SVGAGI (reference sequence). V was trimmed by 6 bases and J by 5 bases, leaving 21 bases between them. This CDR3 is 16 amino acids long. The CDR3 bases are TGTGCCAGCAGGGGGGCAACAGGGAGGGCGGAAGATACGCAGTATTTT. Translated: CASRGATGRAEDTQYF.

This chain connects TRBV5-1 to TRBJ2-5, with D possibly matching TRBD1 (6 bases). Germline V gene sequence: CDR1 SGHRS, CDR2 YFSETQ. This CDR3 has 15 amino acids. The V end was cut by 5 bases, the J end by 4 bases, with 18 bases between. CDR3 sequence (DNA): TGCGCCAGCAGAGGTACACCGGGACAAGGAGAGACCCAGTACTTC. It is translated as CASRGTPGQGETQYF.

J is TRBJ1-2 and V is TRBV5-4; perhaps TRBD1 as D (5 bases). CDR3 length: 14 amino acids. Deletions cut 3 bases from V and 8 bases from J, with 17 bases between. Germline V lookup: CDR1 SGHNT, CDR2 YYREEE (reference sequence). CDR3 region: CASSSGWGNGGYTF. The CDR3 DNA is TGTGCCAGCAGCTCCGGTTGGGGGAACGGCGGCTACACCTTC.

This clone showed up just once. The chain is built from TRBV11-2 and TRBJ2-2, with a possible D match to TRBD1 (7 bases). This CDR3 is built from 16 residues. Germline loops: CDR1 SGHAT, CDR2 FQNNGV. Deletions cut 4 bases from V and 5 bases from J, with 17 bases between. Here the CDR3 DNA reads TGTGCCAGCAGCTCGAGACAGGGACTGAGAACCGGGGAGCTGTTTTTT. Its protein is CASSSRQGLRTGELFF.

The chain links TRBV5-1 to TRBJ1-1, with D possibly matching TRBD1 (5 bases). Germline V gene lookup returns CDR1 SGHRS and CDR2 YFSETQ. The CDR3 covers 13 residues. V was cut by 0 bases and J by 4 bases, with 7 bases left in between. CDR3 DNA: TGCGCCAGCAGCTTGGTGACAGCCACTGAAGCTTTCTTT. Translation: CASSLVTATEAFF. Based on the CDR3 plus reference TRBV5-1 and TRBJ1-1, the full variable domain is KAGVTQTPRYLIKTRGQQVTLSCSPISGHRSVSWYQQTPGQGLQFLFEYFSETQRNKGNFPGRFSGRQFSNSRSEMNVSTLELGDSALYLCASSLVTATEAFFGQGTRLTVV.

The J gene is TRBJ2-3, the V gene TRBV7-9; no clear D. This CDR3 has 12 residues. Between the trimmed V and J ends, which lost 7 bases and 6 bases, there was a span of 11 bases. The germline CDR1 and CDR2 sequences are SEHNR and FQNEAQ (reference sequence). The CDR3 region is CASITSGDTQYF. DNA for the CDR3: TGTGCCAGCATTACATCTGGGGATACGCAGTATTTT.

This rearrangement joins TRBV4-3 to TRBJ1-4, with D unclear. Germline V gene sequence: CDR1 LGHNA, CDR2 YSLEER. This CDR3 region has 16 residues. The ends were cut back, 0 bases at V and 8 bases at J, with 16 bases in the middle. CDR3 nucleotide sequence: TGCGCCAGCAGCCAAGACTGGGAACCTCTTAGGGAAAAACTGTTTTTT. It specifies CASSQDWEPLREKLFF.

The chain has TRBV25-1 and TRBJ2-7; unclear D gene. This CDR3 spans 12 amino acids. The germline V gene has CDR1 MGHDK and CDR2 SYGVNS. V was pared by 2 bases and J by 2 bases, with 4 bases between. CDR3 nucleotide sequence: TGTGCCAGCAGTGAAGTGACCTACGAGCAGTACTTC. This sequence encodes CASSEVTYEQYF.

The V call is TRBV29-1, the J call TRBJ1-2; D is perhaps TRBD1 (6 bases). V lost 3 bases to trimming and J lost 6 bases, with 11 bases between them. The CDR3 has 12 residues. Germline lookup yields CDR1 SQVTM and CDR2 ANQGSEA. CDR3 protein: CSVEGTRDGYTF. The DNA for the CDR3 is TGCAGCGTTGAGGGGACACGGGATGGCTACACCTTC.

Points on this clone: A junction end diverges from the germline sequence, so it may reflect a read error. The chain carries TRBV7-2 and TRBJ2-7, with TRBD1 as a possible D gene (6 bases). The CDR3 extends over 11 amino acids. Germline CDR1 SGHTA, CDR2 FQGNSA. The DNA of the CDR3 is TGTGCCAGCAGCCTTGGGGGCGGCCGAAACTTC. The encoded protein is CASSLGGGRNF.

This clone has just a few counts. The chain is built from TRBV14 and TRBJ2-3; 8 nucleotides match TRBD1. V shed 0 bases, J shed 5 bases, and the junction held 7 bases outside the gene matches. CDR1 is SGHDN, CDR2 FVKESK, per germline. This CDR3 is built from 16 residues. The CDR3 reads CASSQEQGAFGDTQYF. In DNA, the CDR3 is TGTGCCAGCAGCCAAGAGCAGGGGGCTTTTGGAGATACGCAGTATTTT.

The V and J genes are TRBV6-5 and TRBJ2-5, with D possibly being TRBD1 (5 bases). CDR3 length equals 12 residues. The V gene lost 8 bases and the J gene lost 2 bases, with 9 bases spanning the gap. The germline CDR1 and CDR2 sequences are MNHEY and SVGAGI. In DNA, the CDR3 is TGTGCCAGCGGGGCGTCACAAGAGACCCAGTACTTC. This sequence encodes CASGASQETQYF.

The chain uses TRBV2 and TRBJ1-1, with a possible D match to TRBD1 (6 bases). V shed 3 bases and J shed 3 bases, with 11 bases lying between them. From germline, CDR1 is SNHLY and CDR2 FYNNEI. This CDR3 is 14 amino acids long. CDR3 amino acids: CASSERGADTEAFF. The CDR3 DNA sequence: TGTGCCAGCAGTGAGCGGGGGGCGGACACTGAAGCTTTCTTT.

The CDR3 coding sequence is TGTGCCAGCAGGGCTCAGGGGACTGGATCCTACAATGAGCAGTTCTTC. Its translation is CASRAQGTGSYNEQFF. The genes are TRBV27 and TRBJ2-1; D assignment may be TRBD1 or TRBD2 (6 bases each). The CDR3 covers 16 residues. Germline CDR1 MNHEY, CDR2 SMNVEV (reference sequence). Trimming took off 6 bases at V and 1 base at J, with 16 bases between the two ends.

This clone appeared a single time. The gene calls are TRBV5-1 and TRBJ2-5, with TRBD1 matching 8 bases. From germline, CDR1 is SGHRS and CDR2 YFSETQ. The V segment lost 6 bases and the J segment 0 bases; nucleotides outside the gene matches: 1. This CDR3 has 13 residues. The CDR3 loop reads CASTTGDQETQYF. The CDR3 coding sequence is TGCGCCAGCACGACAGGGGACCAAGAGACCCAGTACTTC. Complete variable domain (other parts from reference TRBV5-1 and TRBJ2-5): KAGVTQTPRYLIKTRGQQVTLSCSPISGHRSVSWYQQTPGQGLQFLFEYFSETQRNKGNFPGRFSGRQFSNSRSEMNVSTLELGDSALYLCASTTGDQETQYFGPGTRLLVL.

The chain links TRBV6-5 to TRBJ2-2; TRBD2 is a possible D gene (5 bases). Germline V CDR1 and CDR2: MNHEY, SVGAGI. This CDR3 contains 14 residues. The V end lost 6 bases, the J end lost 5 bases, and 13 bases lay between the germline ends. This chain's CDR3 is CASRPTRVTGELFF. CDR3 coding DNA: TGTGCCAGCAGACCTACTAGGGTAACCGGGGAGCTGTTTTTT.

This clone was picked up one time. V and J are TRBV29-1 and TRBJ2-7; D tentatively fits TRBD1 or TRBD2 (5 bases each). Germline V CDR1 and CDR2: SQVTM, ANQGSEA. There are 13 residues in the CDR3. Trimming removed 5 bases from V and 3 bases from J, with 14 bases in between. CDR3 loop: CSVQRGGLYEQYF. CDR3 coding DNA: TGCAGCGTTCAGAGGGGCGGTCTCTACGAGCAGTACTTC.

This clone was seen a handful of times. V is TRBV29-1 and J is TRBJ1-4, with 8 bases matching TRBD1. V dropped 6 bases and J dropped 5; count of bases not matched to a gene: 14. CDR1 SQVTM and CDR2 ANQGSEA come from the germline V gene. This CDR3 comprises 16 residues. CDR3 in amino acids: CSVGGAGTGRNEKLFF. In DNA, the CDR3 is TGCAGCGTCGGGGGGGCCGGGACAGGAAGAAATGAAAAACTGTTTTTT.

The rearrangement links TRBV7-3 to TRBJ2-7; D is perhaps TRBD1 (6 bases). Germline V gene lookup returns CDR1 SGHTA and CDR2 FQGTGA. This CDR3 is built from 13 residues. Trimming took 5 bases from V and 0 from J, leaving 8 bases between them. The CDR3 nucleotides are TGTGCCAGCAGCCGACAGGCCTCCTACGAGCAGTACTTC. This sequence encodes CASSRQASYEQYF.

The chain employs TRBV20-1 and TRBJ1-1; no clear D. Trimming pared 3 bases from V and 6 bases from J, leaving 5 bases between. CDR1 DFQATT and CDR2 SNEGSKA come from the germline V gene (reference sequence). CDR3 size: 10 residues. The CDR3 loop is CSARGSEAFF. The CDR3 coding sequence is TGCAGTGCTAGGGGCTCTGAAGCTTTCTTT.

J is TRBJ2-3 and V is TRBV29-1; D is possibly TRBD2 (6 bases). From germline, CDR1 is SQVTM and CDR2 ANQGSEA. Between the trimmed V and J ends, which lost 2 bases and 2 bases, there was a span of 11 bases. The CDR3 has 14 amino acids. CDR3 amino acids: CSVESGEFTDTQYF. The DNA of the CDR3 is TGCAGCGTTGAATCGGGAGAATTCACAGATACGCAGTATTTT.

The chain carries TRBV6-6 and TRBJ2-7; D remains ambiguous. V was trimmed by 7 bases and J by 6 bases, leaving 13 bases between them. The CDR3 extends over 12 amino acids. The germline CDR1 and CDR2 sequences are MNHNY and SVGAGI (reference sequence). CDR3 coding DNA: TGTGCCAGCACTCTACGGCCCTCCGAGCAGTACTTC. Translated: CASTLRPSEQYF.

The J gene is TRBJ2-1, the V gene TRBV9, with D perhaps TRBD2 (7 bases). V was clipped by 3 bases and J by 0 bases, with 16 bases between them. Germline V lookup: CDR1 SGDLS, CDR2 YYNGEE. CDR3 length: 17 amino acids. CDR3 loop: CASSDSRGLSSYNEQFF. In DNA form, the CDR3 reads TGTGCCAGCAGCGATTCGCGGGGGCTCAGCTCCTACAATGAGCAGTTCTTC.